Below, one T cell receptor (beta chain) is given with its context. The clone's antigen remains unknown. One base away there is no much larger clone; base qualities are not given. The cohort comprised 670 or so healthy bone marrow donors. Cohort members were all nominally healthy when sampled, although unrecorded immune exposures were likely present. The donor was CMV seropositive and was included in the group of 270 or so seropositive cohort members. Every donor gave a peripheral blood sample, and the peripheral blood mononuclear cells from that sample were used for TCR beta sequencing. Genomic DNA extraction from the blood cell samples was performed with the Qiagen DNeasy Blood Extraction Kit. This record belongs to a study of cytomegalovirus exposure and HLA in healthy donors (TCRdb year 2017). Regarding the research as a whole: An earlier analysis of approximately 600 of the donors reported 276 Gb of sequence data and around 120 million unique TCR beta sequences from about 179 million T cells. An early release that covered some 640 HLA-typed donors contained 250 to 350 gigabases of sequencing data and tens of millions of unique TCR sequences. Among the roughly 410 genotyped donors, 75% to 90% belonged to the genetic ancestry cluster associated with self-reported Caucasian donors. The study aimed to test whether signatures of past pathogen exposure could be identified by cataloging public T cell receptors. Using immunosequencing, the study profiled T cell repertoires from about 650 subjects and related those repertoires to cytomegalovirus serostatus. Besides the first cohort of roughly 640 subjects, a separate validation cohort made up of 95 to 150 different subjects was used. To predict cytomegalovirus infection status, the study combined high-throughput TCR immunosequencing, statistical association of individual TCRs with disease status, and machine learning. To study patterns of TCR occurrence, a later analysis re-analyzed previously published TCR beta repertoires from more than 550 donors and added high-resolution HLA genotyping. The later analysis used no new phenotypic data to find candidate immune exposures, relying instead on TCR beta sequences and their occurrence across donors. To decide whether each TCR beta V gene segment behaved as functional or pseudogenic, an earlier analysis of some 540 of the donors relied on high-throughput TCR beta sequencing. Alongside the repertoire data, information on donor age, sex, ethnicity and CMV serostatus was compiled. A later genetic analysis took genome-wide SNP genotypes for about three fifths of the roughly 700 donors and used that subset as a discovery cohort. Every repertoire in the discovery cohort had been generated on one and the same sequencing platform. Class I and class II HLA loci were covered by the typing at four-digit resolution. The number of donors typed differed by locus, with 629-630 for A, B, C, DRB1 and DQB1, roughly 520 for DQA1, approximately 580 for DPA1, and around 450 for DPB1. A handful of DR-DQ haplotypes were treated as single units for association and clustering because of strong linkage in the cohort. Across 300 to 400 genotyped donors of the cohort, an average of about 200,000 unique TCR beta nucleotide sequences per donor were sequenced, and roughly 20% of those sequences were non-productive.

Study-wide findings and limitations: An association between a missense DCLRE1C variant and V-gene and J-gene trimming of TCR beta chains was found in a later genetic analysis and replicated in an independent cohort. CMV serostatus was the only immune exposure information available for the cohort. The sequencing pipeline was judged likely to have produced a cluster of highly shared sequence variants as a technical artifact. According to a later analysis, most CMV-associated TCR beta chains appeared to be HLA-restricted, and the HLA associations seemed to be driven largely by CMV exposure. According to a later analysis, parvovirus B19, influenza, CMV and Epstein-Barr virus appeared linked to several top co-occurrence clusters. In a later analysis, TCR association rates were found to vary across HLA loci, with the most associated TCRs seen for DRB1 alleles and the fewest for HLA-C alleles. In a later analysis, HLA-associated TCR beta chains were found to be more clonally expanded and to have lower generation probabilities than equally common non-associated chains. Because the 87-base-pair reads could not distinguish some IMGT-functional V segments, including TRBV6-2 and TRBV6-3, those segments were excluded. In a later genetic analysis, fewer N-insertions in productive TCRs were reported among donors in an Asian-associated ancestry cluster than the roughly 640-donor mean. A total of about 180 TCR beta chains were listed by the study as associated with cytomegalovirus. In an earlier analysis of some 640 of the donors, most TCR beta V segments were observed in productive rearrangements about 87% or about 30% of the time, broadly matching IMGT annotations. The authors suggested that the approach could potentially be extended to other disease states and immunological phenotypes. The cohort was sequenced for TCR beta chains only, and without alpha or paired-chain data the features that could be detected were limited. A few of the identified cytomegalovirus-associated TCR beta chains were confirmed in vitro to be specific for cytomegalovirus antigens. Across donors, most TCR sequences were observed very rarely, whereas some public TCRs were present in many individuals. In a later analysis, more than 15,000 TCR beta sequences were associated with specific HLA alleles at a false discovery rate of 0.05. The presence/absence analyses assumed that sequencing depth was roughly uniform across donors, and that assumption may not be true. Because counts were too low, roughly 17 rarely observed V segments, including chromosome 9 orphons, were left out of the earlier analysis of about 500 of the donors. The classifier was reported to diagnose cytomegalovirus status with high specificity and sensitivity in both the original and validation cohorts. Because HLA typing was unavailable for some donors at each locus, only the typed subset was used in association tests. Correlated functional status among segregating V segments might reflect linkage disequilibrium, but an unknown experimental factor could not be ruled out. When HLA alleles, especially DR and DQ, strongly co-occurred, attributing TCR associations to individual alleles was difficult. A further reported finding was that TCR beta sequences accurately predicted the HLA-A and HLA-B alleles for most subjects in the first cohort.

In the germline V gene (reference sequence), CDR1 corresponds to LNHDA and CDR2 to SQIVND. The CDR3 has 14 amino acids, counting the end cysteine and phenylalanine. Only the CDR3 part of the read is kept: 42 bases, read in frame from the first base. Relative to germline, V is 3 bases shorter and J is 0 bases shorter, with 9 bases between their ends. The receptor library was made with the immunoSEQ multiplex PCR assay. The multiplex PCR relied on a mix of 60 forward primers for TCR Vbeta segments and 13 reverse primers for TCR Jbeta segments. The CDR3 region of rearranged TCR beta genes was amplified from genomic DNA with a multiplex PCR assay. Amplified TCR beta libraries were sequenced as 87-base-pair reads on the Illumina HiSeq System. The authors processed their data as follows. In a later analysis, 77 million or so unique TCR beta chains were counted across the roughly 610 repertoires, and roughly 11 million of these chains were shared by at least two donors. Raw reads were error-corrected and collapsed into unique sequences with a nearest-neighbor algorithm that merged closely related sequences to remove PCR and sequencing errors. Alignment of CDR3 sequences to IMGT reference sequences was used to assign V, D and J gene segments. For a sequence to be retained, at least a six-nucleotide match to both a V gene segment and a J gene segment was required. A rearrangement was called productive if the CDR3 had no stop codons and remained in frame with V and J, and every other rearrangement was called non-productive. CDR3 was defined by IMGT convention, running from the second conserved V-encoded cysteine to the conserved J-encoded phenylalanine. In an earlier analysis of approximately 500 of the donors, sequences lacking an unambiguous match to a single V gene segment were excluded. An earlier analysis of a few hundred of the donors called V segments functional above 56.7% productive rearrangements and segregating when the between-donor standard deviation exceeded 5%. A statistical classification framework was built to diagnose cytomegalovirus status from the catalog of TCR beta chain sequences. V and J gene assignment, in a later analysis, came from comparing TCR nucleotide sequences with IMGT/GENE-DB human TR gene sequences. Using the TCRdist pipeline, a later analysis assigned CDR3 sequences along with most-parsimonious VDJ recombination scenarios. In a later analysis, each TCR beta chain was defined by its CDR3 amino acid sequence together with its V-gene family, and reads without a unique V-gene family were excluded. To address suspected cross-contamination and a sequencing artifact, a later analysis removed 592 highly shared, low-generation-probability nucleotide sequences. A later analysis calculated a clonal expansion index for each public chain from normalized within-repertoire ranks of inferred template counts. A later analysis computed generation probabilities with a VDJ recombination model fitted to out-of-frame rearrangements, and checked the results against IGoR. A later analysis scored TCR-TCR, TCR-HLA and TCR-CMV co-occurrence with hypergeometric tests, applying a repertoire-size bias correction to TCR pairs. False discovery rates were estimated in a later analysis by permuting HLA or CMV assignments 20 times. In a later analysis, co-occurring TCRs were grouped with DBSCAN, and TCRdist sequence similarity was added when clustering was performed within HLA-allele-positive subsets. For co-occurrence clustering, repertoires with fewer than 30,000 or more than 120,000 public chains were excluded, along with five repertoires with anomalous nucleotide sharing. The table comes from immuneACCESS by way of TCRdb, which keeps in-frame sequences with V and J called. Part of the clones is missing from these tables; in studies checked, under half for an unresolved V gene and the rest for unknown reasons. That table furnishes V, J and clone size, whereas the DNA furnished D and trimming. Present in this sample are 150,000 to 200,000 clones, around four fifths of which were seen just once. The top ten hold 1.4% to 1.5% of the sample.

Sequencing was performed on PBMCs. The rearranged chain carries TRBV19 and TRBJ2-7; matching of 5 bases hints at TRBD1 as the D gene. The sequence was collected from a woman in her 30s in good health and CMV-seropositive. The DNA reads TGTGCCAGTAGTATCAGGGTGGGCTCCTACGAGCAGTACTTC. Its translation reads: CASSIRVGSYEQYF.